Shown below are 16 T cell receptor beta chains from a single sample sequenced in a study of cytomegalovirus exposure and HLA in healthy donors. PCR employed 60 Vbeta and 13 Jbeta primers. Measured with immunoSEQ multiplex PCR; TCRdb has only the in-frame clones, and not every one. This sample yields 150,000 to 170,000 clones, of which 60% to 85% are seen a single time; under 4.5% belongs to the top ten. The sequenced sample was PBMCs. These receptors were collected from a woman aged 40 to 50 in good health and CMV-seronegative.

This clone has only a few counts. The chain couples TRBV13 to TRBJ2-7, with 8 bases lining up with TRBD1. V shed 0 bases, J shed 2 bases, and the junction held 6 bases outside the gene matches. The CDR3 is 16 amino acids. Germline V lookup: CDR1 PRHDT, CDR2 FYEKMQ (reference sequence). The CDR3 coding sequence is TGTGCCAGCAGCTTAGGCCCCGGGACAGGAACCTACGAGCAGTACTTC. It codes for CASSLGPGTGTYEQYF. The variable domain in full, with the rest retrieved from reference TRBV13 and TRBJ2-7, is AAGVIQSPRHLIKEKRETATLKCYPIPRHDTVYWYQQGPGQDPQFLISFYEKMQSDKGSIPDRFSAQQFSDYHSELNMSSLELGDSALYFCASSLGPGTGTYEQYFGPGTRLTVT.

The rearrangement links TRBV7-2 to TRBJ1-3; no reliable D call. Deletions cut 2 bases from V and 1 base from J, with 9 bases between. CDR3 length equals 15 residues. Germline V lookup: CDR1 SGHTA, CDR2 FQGNSA. In DNA form, the CDR3 reads TGTGCCAGCAGCTTAACAGACCTATCTGGAAACACCATATATTTT. Translated: CASSLTDLSGNTIYF.

The chain is built from TRBV5-1 and TRBJ2-2; D uncertain. Germline-derived CDR1 and CDR2 are SGHRS and YFSETQ. The V gene lost 2 bases and the J gene lost 4 bases, with 9 bases spanning the gap. The CDR3 length is 14 residues. DNA of the CDR3: TGCGCCAGCAGCTTTTCTTGGAGCACCGGGGAGCTGTTTTTT. Encoded protein: CASSFSWSTGELFF. Full variable domain (remainder filled in from reference TRBV5-1 and TRBJ2-2): KAGVTQTPRYLIKTRGQQVTLSCSPISGHRSVSWYQQTPGQGLQFLFEYFSETQRNKGNFPGRFSGRQFSNSRSEMNVSTLELGDSALYLCASSFSWSTGELFFGEGSRLTVL.

This clone came up once. The chain recombines TRBV5-6 with TRBJ2-3; possibly TRBD2 for D (6 bases). V lost 3 bases and J lost 1, with 15 bases in between. The CDR3 runs 16 residues. Germline CDR1 and CDR2: SGHDT and YYEEEE. CDR3: CASSWARWEGTDTQYF. In nucleotides, the CDR3 is TGTGCCAGCAGCTGGGCTCGCTGGGAGGGCACAGATACGCAGTATTTT. Filled out from reference TRBV5-6 and TRBJ2-3, the complete variable domain reads DAGVTQSPTHLIKTRGQQVTLRCSPKSGHDTVSWYQQALGQGPQFIFQYYEEEERQRGNFPDRFSGHQFPNYSSELNVNALLLGDSALYLCASSWARWEGTDTQYFGPGTRLTVL.

V usage is TRBV7-9 and J usage is TRBJ1-6, with D maybe TRBD1 (6 bases). Germline CDR1 reads SEHNR; CDR2 reads FQNEAQ (reference sequence). The CDR3 is made up of 16 amino acids. V shed 0 bases and J shed 5 bases, with 11 bases lying between them. CDR3 bases: TGTGCCAGCAGCTTAGCGGGGGGGGCTGATAATTCACCCCTCCACTTT. It is translated as CASSLAGGADNSPLHF.

This clone showed up just a few times. This chain joins TRBV4-2 and TRBJ2-1; the D gene is possibly TRBD2 (6 bases). Germline assignment: CDR1 LGHNA and CDR2 YNFKEQ. The CDR3 is made up of 16 amino acids. With 2 bases removed from V and 4 bases from J, the gap between germline ends came to 15 bases. This CDR3 reads CASSQNTGLSYNEQFF. CDR3 sequence (DNA): TGTGCCAGCAGCCAAAATACGGGACTGTCTTACAATGAGCAGTTCTTC.

The V call is TRBV27, the J call TRBJ1-5; no clear D gene. V lost 2 bases to trimming and J lost 0 bases, with 8 bases between them. The CDR3 totals 15 residues. Germline V gene data show CDR1 as MNHEY and CDR2 as SMNVEV (reference sequence). The CDR3 sequence is CASSLREGSNQPQHF. The CDR3, as DNA: TGTGCCAGCAGTTTACGGGAAGGTAGCAATCAGCCCCAGCATTTT.

The chain carries TRBV11-2 and TRBJ1-2; 12 bases fit TRBD1. The V gene's germline CDR1 is SGHAT and CDR2 FQNNGV. The CDR3 covers 14 residues. J lost 8 bases, V lost 5 bases, and 6 bases had no gene match. The CDR3 protein is CASSATGTGGGYTF. Written as DNA, the CDR3 is TGTGCCAGCAGCGCGACCGGGACAGGGGGCGGCTACACCTTC.

The chain recombines TRBV6-5 with TRBJ1-2, with 9 positions matching TRBD1. The germline gives CDR1 MNHEY, CDR2 SVGAGI. This CDR3 is built from 14 residues. Trimming at V came to 10 bases and at J to 3 bases, leaving 9 bases not matched to a gene. In DNA, the CDR3 is TGTGCCACATTAGACAGGGGGGTTGACTATGGCTACACCTTC. Its translation is CATLDRGVDYGYTF.

The V call is TRBV28, the J call TRBJ1-4, with D unresolved. The CDR3 sequence is 13 residues long. Germline values: CDR1 MDHEN, CDR2 SYDVKM. V shed 3 bases and J shed 4 bases, with 6 bases lying between them. The CDR3 DNA follows: TGTGCCAGCAGTTTTCTCGGTAATGAAAAACTGTTTTTT. As protein: CASSFLGNEKLFF. The full variable domain, its missing parts supplied by reference TRBV28 and TRBJ1-4, is DVKVTQSSRYLVKRTGEKVFLECVQDMDHENMFWYRQDPGLGLRLIYFSYDVKMKEKGDIPEGYSVSREKKERFSLILESASTNQTSMYLCASSFLGNEKLFFGSGTQLSVL.

The CDR3 spells CASSVLLSTDTQYF. CDR3 coding DNA: TGTGCCAGCAGCGTCCTTCTATCCACAGATACGCAGTATTTT. The gene calls are TRBV2 and TRBJ2-3; unclear D gene. The CDR3 is made up of 14 amino acids. Germline lookup yields CDR1 SNHLY and CDR2 FYNNEI. Trimming removed 6 bases at V and 2 bases at J, with 12 bases between. The full variable domain, completed using reference TRBV2 and TRBJ2-3, is EPEVTQTPSHQVTQMGQEVILRCVPISNHLYFYWYRQILGQKVEFLVSFYNNEISEKSEIFDDQFSVERPDGSNFTLKIRSTKLEDSAMYFCASSVLLSTDTQYFGPGTRLTVL.

V is TRBV6-5 and J is TRBJ1-2; D gene uncertain. This CDR3 has 15 amino acids. Deletions cut 2 bases from V and 8 bases from J, with 18 bases between. Germline V gene data show CDR1 as MNHEY and CDR2 as SVGAGI. The CDR3 DNA is TGTGCCAGCAGTTACCTTCCGGGTTTGAATGAGGGCTACACCTTC. This translates into CASSYLPGLNEGYTF.

This rearrangement joins TRBV5-1 to TRBJ1-1; TRBD1 matches 7 bases. The V and J ends lost 2 bases and 0 bases, in that order; junction bases with no gene match: 13. The V gene's germline CDR1 is SGHRS and CDR2 YFSETQ. The CDR3 contains 18 residues. The CDR3: CASSLREGQEDMNTEAFF. The CDR3 DNA is TGCGCCAGCAGCTTAAGGGAAGGACAGGAGGACATGAACACTGAAGCTTTCTTT.

The V call is TRBV7-8, the J call TRBJ1-1; 7 nucleotides align to TRBD1. Trimming cost V 0 bases and J 3 bases; bases outside gene matches: 1. CDR1 and CDR2 from the germline V gene are SGHVS and FQNEAQ. This CDR3 region has 14 residues. CDR3 region: CASSLATGYTEAFF. The CDR3 DNA reads as TGTGCCAGCAGCTTAGCGACAGGGTACACTGAAGCTTTCTTT.

Here the CDR3 reads CASSPGGGTEAFF. The CDR3 DNA sequence: TGTGCCAGCAGCCCCGGGGGGGGGACTGAAGCTTTCTTT. V gene TRBV7-9 combines with J gene TRBJ1-1; D perhaps matches TRBD1 (5 bases). Trimming pared 5 bases from V and 5 bases from J, leaving 12 bases between. The CDR3 length is 13 residues. Per the germline V gene, CDR1 is SEHNR and CDR2 is FQNEAQ (reference sequence).

This clone was observed a few times. V and J are TRBV25-1 and TRBJ1-1; a weak D match, TRBD1 (5 bases). The V gene lost 1 base and the J gene lost 8 bases, with 17 bases spanning the gap. In germline, CDR1 is MGHDK, CDR2 SYGVNS. The CDR3 has 15 amino acids. CDR3: CASSEFEQGAGEAFF. The CDR3 DNA reads TGTGCCAGCAGTGAATTCGAGCAGGGTGCAGGCGAAGCTTTCTTT.